This is a list of T cell receptor beta chains from one sample in a study of cytomegalovirus exposure and HLA in healthy donors. Sequencing used immunoSEQ multiplex PCR; TCRdb keeps in-frame clones, though not all of them. The data hold approximately 180,000 clones, with about 90% observed a single time. Source material: PBMCs. The receptors were sampled from a girl under three years old in good health and CMV-seronegative. CDR3s include the opening cysteine and the closing phenylalanine or tryptophan. The D gene is left open where the match is weak. The size entry is marked missing in some rows and otherwise reads once, few, many or a size class.

clone_size j_call v_call d_call cdr3_aa cdr3_nt
. TRBJ1-2 TRBV12-5 . CASGLGSGCGYTF TGTGCTAGTGGTTTGGGCTCGGGGTGTGGCTACACCTTC
. TRBJ2-2 TRBV2 TRBD2 CAGITLLAGSSNTGELFF TGTGCCGGCATCACGCTACTAGCGGGGTCTTCGAACACCGGGGAGCTGTTTTTT
. TRBJ2-5 TRBV6-5 . CASRIRGAGQETQYF TGTGCCAGCAGGATTCGGGGGGCTGGCCAAGAGACCCAGTACTTC
. TRBJ2-7 TRBV5-4 . CASSGSPGTYEQYF TGTGCCAGCAGCGGTAGTCCGGGAACCTACGAGCAGTACTTC
. TRBJ2-4 TRBV7-2 . CASSLGYRALAKNIQYF TGTGCCAGCAGCTTAGGTTACAGGGCTCTAGCCAAAAACATTCAGTACTTC
. TRBJ2-2 TRBV2 TRBD1 CASSSDRGPTGELFF TGTGCCAGCAGTTCGGACAGGGGGCCCACCGGGGAGCTGTTTTTT
few TRBJ2-1 TRBV30 TRBD2 CAWSVPRGGSSYNEQFF TGTGCCTGGAGTGTACCTCGCGGGGGGAGCTCCTACAATGAGCAGTTCTTC
few TRBJ1-2 TRBV5-1 . CASRETGSNYGYTF TGCGCCAGCAGGGAAACAGGGTCAAACTATGGCTACACCTTC
. TRBJ2-7 TRBV7-9 TRBD1 CASSSRTGEYF TGTGCCAGCAGCTCGCGGACAGGGGAGTACTTC
. TRBJ1-6 TRBV25-1 . CASSPGYNSPLHF TGTGCCAGCAGCCCAGGTTATAATTCACCCCTCCACTTT
. TRBJ2-5 TRBV9 . CASSVEWGRGETQYF TGTGCCAGCAGCGTAGAATGGGGGCGGGGGGAGACCCAGTACTTC
. TRBJ1-1 TRBV25-1 . CASTSGGGTEAFF TGTGCCAGCACTTCGGGAGGGGGCACTGAAGCTTTCTTT
. TRBJ2-3 TRBV18 . CASSRQVDTDTQYF TGTGCCAGCTCAAGACAGGTGGACACAGATACGCAGTATTTT
. TRBJ2-1 TRBV5-1 TRBD1 CASSTGDSPYNEQFF TGCGCCAGCAGCACAGGGGACAGCCCTTACAATGAGCAGTTCTTC
. TRBJ1-2 TRBV4-1 TRBD1 CASSRGQGKEDGYTF TGCGCCAGCAGCCGCGGACAGGGAAAAGAGGATGGCTACACCTTC
. TRBJ1-1 TRBV5-1 TRBD1 CASSSRQGARTEAFF TGCGCCAGCAGCTCACGACAGGGGGCGCGCACTGAAGCTTTCTTT
. TRBJ2-5 TRBV29-1 . CSVDSWALQETQYF TGCAGCGTTGACAGTTGGGCCCTCCAAGAGACCCAGTACTTC
. TRBJ2-7 TRBV4-2 TRBD2 CASSQDWLAGGPYEQYF TGTGCCAGCAGCCAAGATTGGCTAGCGGGGGGGCCATACGAGCAGTACTTC
. TRBJ1-2 TRBV4-1 TRBD1 CASKRDSNFYGYTF TGCGCCAGCAAAAGGGACAGTAACTTCTATGGCTACACCTTC
. TRBJ2-7 TRBV29-1 TRBD1 CSVSGQVDEQYF TGCAGCGTTTCTGGACAGGTTGACGAGCAGTACTTC
. TRBJ2-2 TRBV5-6 . CASSLAGLDTGELFF TGTGCCAGCAGCTTGGCGGGGTTGGATACCGGGGAGCTGTTTTTT
. TRBJ2-1 TRBV4-3 TRBD2 CASSQDSGGRAFPNEQFF TGCGCCAGCAGCCAAGATTCAGGCGGGAGGGCATTTCCCAATGAGCAGTTCTTC
. TRBJ2-7 TRBV7-3 TRBD2 CASSLVGGNYEQYF TGTGCCAGCAGCTTAGTGGGGGGGAACTACGAGCAGTACTTC
. TRBJ2-5 TRBV6-5 . CASSYLGQQETQYF TGTGCCAGCAGTTACCTCGGACAGCAAGAGACCCAGTACTTC
. TRBJ2-2 TRBV5-1 . CASSLRRNTGELFF TGCGCCAGCAGCTTAAGGAGGAACACCGGGGAGCTGTTTTTT
. TRBJ2-3 TRBV5-1 . CASSPAIQVTSTDTQYF TGCGCCAGCAGCCCAGCCATACAGGTGACTAGCACAGATACGCAGTATTTT
. TRBJ2-3 TRBV5-1 . CASSPGTSTDTQYF TGCGCCAGCAGCCCTGGGACTAGCACAGATACGCAGTATTTT
. TRBJ2-3 TRBV11-2 TRBD2 CASSDGLAGGPADTQYF TGTGCCAGCAGCGATGGACTAGCGGGAGGGCCCGCAGATACGCAGTATTTT
. TRBJ1-2 TRBV30 . CAWSVPTELNYGYTF TGTGCCTGGAGTGTTCCGACAGAACTTAACTATGGCTACACCTTC
. TRBJ1-5 TRBV9 TRBD1 CASGGQGSNQPQHF TGTGCCAGCGGTGGACAGGGAAGCAATCAGCCCCAGCATTTT
. TRBJ2-1 TRBV25-1 TRBD2 CASSDVLAGGPVEQFF TGTGCCAGCAGTGATGTCCTAGCGGGAGGGCCAGTTGAGCAGTTCTTC